This TCR beta chain is from a study of beta chain features in type 1 diabetes. The V end was cut by 2 bases, the J end by 4 bases, with 7 bases between. The CDR3 runs to 13 residues. Germline CDR1 SGHTA, CDR2 FQGNSA. TCRB transcripts that were expressed got sequenced, as all of the isolated RNA had been reverse transcribed. An average near 3.57 million reads came from naive, central memory and regulatory T cell samples. The repertoire was sequenced with immunoSEQ multiplex PCR; TCRdb's copy has only in-frame clones and lacks some. The sample records about 620,000 clones, around 16% being singletons. The chain has TRBV7-2 and TRBJ2-3; D gene ambiguous. Material: naive CD4+ T cells from blood. This receptor was taken from a man aged 18-30 years in good health. The DNA for the CDR3 is TGTGCCAGCAGCTTACTCGAGGCAGATACGCAGTATTTT. Its translation is CASSLLEADTQYF.